A single sample is the source of the 8 T cell receptor beta chains below, sequenced in a study of tumor-infiltrating lymphocytes in localized non-small cell lung cancer. Repertoires were generated with immunoSEQ multiplex PCR, while TCRdb's copy carries only in-frame clones and drops some. The sample records just under 5,000 clones, 90% to 96% being singletons. The sequenced material came from uninvolved lung tissue not adjacent to the tumor. Receptors originate from a human donor with non-small cell lung cancer.

The J gene is TRBJ1-2, the V gene TRBV4-1; D is unclear. The V gene lost 0 bases and the J gene lost 5 bases, with 4 bases spanning the gap. This CDR3 contains 12 residues. CDR1 and CDR2 from the germline V gene are MGHRA and YSYEKL. The CDR3 sequence: CASSQDRYGYTF. The CDR3 region has the DNA TGCGCCAGCAGCCAAGATCGGTATGGCTACACCTTC.

The chain uses TRBV6-5 and TRBJ2-2, with D possibly being TRBD2 (6 bases). Germline V gives CDR1 MNHEY, CDR2 SVGAGI. With 8 bases removed from V and 7 bases from J, the gap between germline ends came to 17 bases. The CDR3 covers 14 residues. This CDR3 is CASREQGGDGELFF. The DNA of the CDR3 is TGTGCCAGCCGTGAGCAGGGCGGGGACGGGGAGCTGTTTTTT.

The gene calls are TRBV7-2 and TRBJ2-2, with 9 bases aligning to TRBD2. This CDR3 region has 16 residues. V was clipped by 0 bases and J by 8 bases; unmatched bases: 7. Germline CDR1 and CDR2: SGHTA and FQGNSA. CDR3 DNA sequence: TGTGCCAGCAGCTTAGCGCAATCTAGCGGGAAAGGGGAGCTGTTTTTT. Its translation: CASSLAQSSGKGELFF.

This rearrangement joins TRBV29-1 to TRBJ2-2, with 7 bases identical to TRBD2. Germline loops: CDR1 SQVTM, CDR2 ANQGSEA. The V segment lost 3 bases and the J segment 4 bases; nucleotides outside the gene matches: 5. The CDR3 sequence is 14 residues long. This CDR3 reads CSVDAGTTTGELFF. The CDR3 bases are TGCAGCGTTGATGCTGGGACTACCACCGGGGAGCTGTTTTTT.

J is TRBJ1-2 and V is TRBV4-2; D remains ambiguous. The germline V and J ends were trimmed by 0 bases and 2 bases, with 7 bases remaining between them. The V gene's germline CDR1 is LGHNA and CDR2 YNFKEQ. This CDR3 is built from 14 residues. The CDR3 nucleotides are TGTGCCAGCAGCCAAGATTTCGGGAACTATGGCTACACCTTC. This translates into CASSQDFGNYGYTF.

The chain carries TRBV30 and TRBJ1-2; no definite D call. CDR1 and CDR2 from the germline V gene are GTSNPN and SVGIG (reference sequence). CDR3 size: 12 residues. Trimming took 0 bases from V and 3 from J, leaving 5 bases between them. The CDR3 loop is CAWSVGDYGYTF. CDR3 DNA: TGTGCCTGGAGTGTTGGCGACTATGGCTACACCTTC.

The rearrangement uses TRBV19 and TRBJ2-1; 9 positions match TRBD1. Losses at the gene ends were 4 bases for V and 3 bases for J; bases not matched to a gene: 10. This CDR3 contains 17 residues. Germline V CDR1 and CDR2: LNHDA, SQIVND (reference sequence). Here the CDR3 DNA reads TGTGCCAGTAGTAGAAGGACAGGGGTCGTGGTCTACAATGAGCAGTTCTTC. This codes for CASSRRTGVVVYNEQFF.

V is TRBV19 and J is TRBJ2-2; TRBD2 matches 13 bases. Germline V gives CDR1 LNHDA, CDR2 SQIVND (reference sequence). With 4 bases clipped from V and 6 bases from J, the junction kept 14 bases outside the gene matches. This CDR3 has 19 residues. The CDR3, as DNA: TGTGCCAGTAGTAGAACCGGGACTAGCGGGATTTTAAGGGCCGGGGAGCTGTTTTTT. This translates into CASSRTGTSGILRAGELFF.